The 12 T cell receptor beta chains listed next were all sequenced from one sample in a study of CD8 T cells in ankylosing spondylitis. Each CDR3 protein gets one entry after TCRdb re-called the 5' RACE reads with MiXCR. Of about 250,000 distinct CDR3 sequences detected, roughly 10% appear once; the ten largest clones hold 2.6%. Material for sequencing was blood, either unsorted or a sorted T cell fraction (not recorded which). The receptors here all came from a male donor with ankylosing spondylitis or in good health (not recorded which).

This clonotype was observed many times. V is TRBV4-1 and J is TRBJ1-1, with D perhaps TRBD1 (5 bases). The V gene lost 0 bases and the J gene lost 9 bases, with 14 bases spanning the gap. CDR1 is MGHRA and CDR2 is YSYEKL in the germline V gene. This CDR3 region has 14 residues. The CDR3, as DNA: TGCGCCAGCAGCCAAGAGATGGGGTGGGACCAAGCTTTCTTT. Encoded protein: CASSQEMGWDQAFF.

This clonotype was detected many times. The chain links TRBV27 to TRBJ1-2; TRBD1 agrees at 10 bases. The V and J ends lost 1 base and 6 bases, in that order; junction bases with no gene match: 5. This CDR3 is 15 amino acids long. Germline CDR1 MNHEY, CDR2 SMNVEV (reference sequence). The CDR3 DNA reads as TGTGCCAGCAGTTTATGGGGACAGGGGATGCATGGCTACACCTTC. Protein product: CASSLWGQGMHGYTF.

This clonotype was picked up many times. The chain has TRBV29-1 and TRBJ2-3; TRBD2 aligns across 10 bases. From germline, CDR1 is SQVTM and CDR2 ANQGSEA. CDR3 length: 17 amino acids. The CDR3 DNA reads as TGCAGGGGGGGTAATATGGTTCTAGCGGGAGTGTCAGATACGCAGTATTTT. This sequence encodes CRGGNMVLAGVSDTQYF.

This clonotype was seen repeatedly, ten times or more. CDR3 in amino acids: CASSGGTEAFF. DNA for the CDR3: TGTGCCAGCAGTGGGGGTACAGAAGCTTTCTTT. V and J are TRBV2 and TRBJ1-1; D ambiguous. Germline CDR1 reads SNHLY; CDR2 reads FYNNEI. V gave up 4 bases and J gave up 8 bases, with 8 bases separating them. The CDR3 is made up of 11 amino acids.

This clonotype has ten or more counts. This rearrangement joins TRBV4-1 to TRBJ2-7; tentative D call: TRBD1 (5 bases). The CDR3 has 17 residues. The germline V and J ends were trimmed by 4 bases and 4 bases, with 23 bases remaining between them. Germline CDR1 reads MGHRA; CDR2 reads YSYEKL. The CDR3 coding sequence is TGCGCCAGCAGCCTGAATCCAGGGCTACGGTCAAAATACGAGCAGTACTTC. Protein product: CASSLNPGLRSKYEQYF.

The V and J genes are TRBV7-7 and TRBJ2-7, with D tentatively TRBD2 (6 bases). Per the germline V gene, CDR1 is SSHAT and CDR2 is FNYEAQ (reference sequence). This CDR3 comprises 13 residues. The V and J ends lost 10 bases and 3 bases respectively, with 16 bases between them. The CDR3 nucleotides are TGTGCCAACAGAGCCGGACTATGCTACGAGCAGTACTTC. Translating gives CANRAGLCYEQYF.

This clonotype was seen repeatedly, ten times or more. This chain links TRBV19 with TRBJ2-7; 8 bases map to TRBD2. The CDR3 is 15 residues long. The trim removed 7 bases at V and 1 base at J, leaving 9 bases unmatched. Germline CDR1 and CDR2: LNHDA and SQIVND (reference sequence). The CDR3 bases are TGTGCCAGTACCCTTAGCGGGATAGGGTCCTACGAGCAGTACTTC. This codes for CASTLSGIGSYEQYF.

The table lists this clonotype with many counts. The V gene is TRBV5-1, the J gene TRBJ2-1; D unresolved. The CDR3 extends over 12 amino acids. The ends were cut back, 5 bases at V and 6 bases at J, with 9 bases in the middle. Looked up from germline, CDR1 is SGHRS and CDR2 is YFSETQ. The DNA for the CDR3 is TGCGCCAGCAGGACACTTTCCAATGAGCAGTTCTTC. Translating it yields CASRTLSNEQFF.

In this sample, this clonotype turned up once. This rearrangement joins TRBV3-1 to TRBJ1-6; 11 bases align to TRBD1. In germline, CDR1 is LGHDT, CDR2 YNNKEL (reference sequence). The CDR3 is 15 amino acids. Trimming removed 4 bases from V and 9 bases from J; junction bases left unmatched: 5. The CDR3 region has the DNA TGTGCCAGCAGCCCCCGGACAGGGGGCGTTTCACCCCTCCACTTT. It is translated as CASSPRTGGVSPLHF.

This clonotype has a count of ten or more. The chain couples TRBV30 to TRBJ2-4; D is perhaps TRBD1 (5 bases). Trimming took 8 bases from V and 0 from J, leaving 8 bases between them. The CDR3 length is 12 residues. CDR1 is GTSNPN, CDR2 SVGIG, per germline (reference sequence). In DNA, the CDR3 is TGTGCCACAGGTCTAGCCAAAAACATTCAGTACTTC. As protein: CATGLAKNIQYF.

This chain connects TRBV20-1 to TRBJ1-1; tentatively, D is TRBD1 (5 bases). The CDR3 loop spans 14 amino acids. V was clipped by 2 bases and J by 0 bases, with 10 bases between them. Germline CDR1 and CDR2: DFQATT and SNEGSKA (reference sequence). This CDR3 is CSARQGLLNTEAFF. In DNA form, the CDR3 reads TGCAGTGCTAGACAGGGACTGCTGAACACTGAAGCTTTCTTT.

In this sample, this clonotype turned up many times. V is TRBV5-1 and J is TRBJ1-1; 8 nucleotides match TRBD1. Germline loops: CDR1 SGHRS, CDR2 YFSETQ. V was pared by 5 bases and J by 1 base, with 10 bases of the junction left unmatched. This CDR3 has 16 amino acids. The CDR3 loop is CASRERQGAANTEAFF. In DNA, the CDR3 is TGCGCCAGCAGGGAACGGCAGGGGGCGGCGAACACTGAAGCTTTCTTT.